Listed below are T cell receptor beta chains from one sample, sequenced in a study of beta chain features in type 1 diabetes. Sequenced by immunoSEQ multiplex PCR; TCRdb stores in-frame clones only, minus some. The sample yields nearly 250,000 clones, 12% to 15% seen once. Sequences were obtained from naive CD4+ T cells from blood. Every receptor here comes from a woman aged 35 to 49 in good health. The CDR3 runs from the conserved cysteine through the conserved F or W.

cdr3_length j_call v_call cdr3_aa
16 TRBJ2-6 TRBV2 CASDRDRGSGANVLTF
12 TRBJ1-2 TRBV6-1 CASSGLNYGYTF
15 TRBJ2-5 TRBV7-2 CASSPMGGGQETQYF
13 TRBJ1-3 TRBV2 CASSEGGRAAIYF
13 TRBJ2-7 TRBV6-1 CAISVDRENEQYF
16 TRBJ2-2 TRBV6-6 CASSSPEGANTGELFF
13 TRBJ1-4 TRBV2 CASILGIGEKLFF
14 TRBJ2-1 TRBV4-1 CASSQYASGHEQFF
15 TRBJ2-7 TRBV6-5 CASSYSILAGYEQYF
13 TRBJ2-1 TRBV6-1 CASRGLAVGEQFF
13 TRBJ2-5 TRBV6-1 CASTRQEQETQYF
14 TRBJ2-7 TRBV6-6 CASSYSLLIDEQYF
15 TRBJ1-2 TRBV19 CASSMMGQGNYGYTF
14 TRBJ2-1 TRBV27 CASSPGTRRNEQFF
12 TRBJ1-1 TRBV5-8 CASRAQATEAFF
16 TRBJ2-1 TRBV5-6 CASSQQAGFSYNEQFF
16 TRBJ2-5 TRBV7-2 CASSFGTSGGGETQYF
15 TRBJ1-1 TRBV4-3 CASSQDLQRGTEAFF
13 TRBJ1-4 TRBV5-6 CASSSPGLGKLFF
14 TRBJ2-3 TRBV7-9 CASSLAMEADTQYF
15 TRBJ1-2 TRBV19 CASSPDRGTRYGYTF
14 TRBJ2-1 TRBV15 CATSRERAGNEQFF
14 TRBJ2-5 TRBV27 CASSLGTHQETQYF
15 TRBJ1-2 TRBV9 CASSVGQAYHQGYTF
16 TRBJ2-6 TRBV5-1 CASSIQGNSGANVLTF
12 TRBJ2-7 TRBV29-1 CSVGRTGDEQYF
14 TRBJ2-1 TRBV6-4 CASRLKTSSGGQFF
13 TRBJ2-7 TRBV5-1 CASSTPRPDEQYF
17 TRBJ2-3 TRBV7-2 CASSLGAGRVLLDTQYF
19 TRBJ2-3 TRBV7-9 CASSLFGRQQFSSTDTQYF
17 TRBJ1-6 TRBV25-1 CASSEEVSTVYNSPLHF
14 TRBJ2-1 TRBV19 CASIPQGARGEQFF
16 TRBJ2-4 TRBV7-2 CASRQPLATNSNIQYF
13 TRBJ2-3 TRBV13 CASRRQGTDTQYF
14 TRBJ1-5 TRBV5-1 CASSPGGSNQPQHF
15 TRBJ2-3 TRBV29-1 CSVPRGGRGVYTQYF
11 TRBJ2-1 TRBV7-2 CASSLKGAQFF
15 TRBJ2-1 TRBV19 CASSISQGRRNEQFF
16 TRBJ2-3 TRBV5-5 CASSFPLSPSTDTQYF
13 TRBJ2-5 TRBV6-5 CASSRTSSETQYF
15 TRBJ2-3 TRBV29-1 CSVEGGRAKEWTQYF